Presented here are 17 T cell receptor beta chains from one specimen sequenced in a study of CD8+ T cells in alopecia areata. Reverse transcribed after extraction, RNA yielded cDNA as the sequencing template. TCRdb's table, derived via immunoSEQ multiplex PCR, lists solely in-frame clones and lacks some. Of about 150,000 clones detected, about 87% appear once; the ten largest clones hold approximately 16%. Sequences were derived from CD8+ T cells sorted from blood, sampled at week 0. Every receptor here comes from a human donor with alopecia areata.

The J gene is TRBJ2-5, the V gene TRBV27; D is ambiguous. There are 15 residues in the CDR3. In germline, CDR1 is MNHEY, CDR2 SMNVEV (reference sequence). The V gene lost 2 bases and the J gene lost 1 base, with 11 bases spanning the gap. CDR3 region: CASSLGSGIQETQYF. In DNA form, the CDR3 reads TGTGCCAGCAGTTTAGGGTCAGGAATCCAAGAGACCCAGTACTTC.

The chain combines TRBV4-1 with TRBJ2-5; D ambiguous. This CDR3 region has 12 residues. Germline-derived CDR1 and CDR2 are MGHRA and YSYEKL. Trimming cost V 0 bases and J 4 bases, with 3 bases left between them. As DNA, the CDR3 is TGCGCCAGCAGCCAAGATTTAGAGACCCAGTACTTC. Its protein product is CASSQDLETQYF.

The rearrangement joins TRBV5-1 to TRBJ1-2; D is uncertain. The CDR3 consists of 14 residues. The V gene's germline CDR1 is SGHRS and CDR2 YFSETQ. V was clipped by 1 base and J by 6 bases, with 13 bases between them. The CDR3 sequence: CASSLWGNENGYTF. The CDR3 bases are TGCGCCAGCAGCTTGTGGGGAAATGAAAATGGCTACACCTTC.

CDR3 protein: CASSFRPPSRGSEQYF. CDR3 DNA sequence: TGTGCCAGCAGTTTTAGGCCGCCGAGCCGGGGTTCCGAGCAGTACTTC. The chain recombines TRBV27 with TRBJ2-7; D perhaps matches TRBD2 (5 bases). Trimming shortened V by 3 bases and J by 6 bases, and 21 bases separated the two germline ends. The CDR3 consists of 16 residues. The germline V gene has CDR1 MNHEY and CDR2 SMNVEV (reference sequence).

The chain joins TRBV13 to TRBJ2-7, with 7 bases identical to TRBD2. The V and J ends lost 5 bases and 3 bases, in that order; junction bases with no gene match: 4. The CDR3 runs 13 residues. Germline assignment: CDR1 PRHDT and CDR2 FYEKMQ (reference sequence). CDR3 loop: CASSPGGFYEQYF. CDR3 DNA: TGTGCCAGCAGCCCCGGGGGGTTCTACGAGCAGTACTTC.

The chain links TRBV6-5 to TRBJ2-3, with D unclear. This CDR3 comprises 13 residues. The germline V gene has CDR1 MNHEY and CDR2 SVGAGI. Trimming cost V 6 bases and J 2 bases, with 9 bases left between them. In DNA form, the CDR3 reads TGTGCCAGCAGAAGACGGTTCACAGATACGCAGTATTTT. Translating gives CASRRRFTDTQYF.

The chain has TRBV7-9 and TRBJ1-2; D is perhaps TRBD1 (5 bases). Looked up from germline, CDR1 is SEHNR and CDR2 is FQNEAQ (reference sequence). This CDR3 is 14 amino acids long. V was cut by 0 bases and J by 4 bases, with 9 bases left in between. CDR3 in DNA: TGTGCCAGCAGCTTAGCGACAGCAGTCTATGGCTACACCTTC. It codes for CASSLATAVYGYTF.

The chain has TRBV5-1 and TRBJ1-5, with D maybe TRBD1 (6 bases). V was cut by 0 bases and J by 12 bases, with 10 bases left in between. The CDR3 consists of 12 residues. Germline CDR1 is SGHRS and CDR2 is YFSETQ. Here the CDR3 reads CASSLGGGRQHF. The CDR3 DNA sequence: TGCGCCAGCAGCTTGGGCGGGGGGCGCCAGCATTTT.

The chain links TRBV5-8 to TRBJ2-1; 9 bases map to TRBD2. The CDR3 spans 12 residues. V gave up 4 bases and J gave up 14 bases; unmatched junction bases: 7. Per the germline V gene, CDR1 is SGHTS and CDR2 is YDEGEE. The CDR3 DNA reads TGTGCCAGCAGCGGACCGGGACTAGCTAAGTTCTTC. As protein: CASSGPGLAKFF.

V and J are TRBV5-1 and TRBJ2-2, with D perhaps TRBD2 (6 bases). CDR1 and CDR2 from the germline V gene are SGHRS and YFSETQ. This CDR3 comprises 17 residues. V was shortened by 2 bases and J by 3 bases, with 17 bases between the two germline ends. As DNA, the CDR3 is TGCGCCAGCAGCTTTACTTATACGCGGGGCCACACCGGGGAGCTGTTTTTT. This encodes CASSFTYTRGHTGELFF.

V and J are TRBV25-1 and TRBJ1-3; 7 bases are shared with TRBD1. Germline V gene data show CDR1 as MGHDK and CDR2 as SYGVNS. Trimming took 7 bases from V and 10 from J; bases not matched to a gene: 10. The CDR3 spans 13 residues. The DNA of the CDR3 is TGTGCCAGCACCCACGACAGGGAATGGACCATATATTTT. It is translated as CASTHDREWTIYF.

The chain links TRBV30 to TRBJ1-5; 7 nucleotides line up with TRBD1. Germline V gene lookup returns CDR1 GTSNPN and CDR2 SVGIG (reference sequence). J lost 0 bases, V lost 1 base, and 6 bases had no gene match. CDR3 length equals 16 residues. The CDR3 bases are TGTGCCTGGAGTGCAGGGACAGTTTATAGCAATCAGCCCCAGCATTTT. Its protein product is CAWSAGTVYSNQPQHF.

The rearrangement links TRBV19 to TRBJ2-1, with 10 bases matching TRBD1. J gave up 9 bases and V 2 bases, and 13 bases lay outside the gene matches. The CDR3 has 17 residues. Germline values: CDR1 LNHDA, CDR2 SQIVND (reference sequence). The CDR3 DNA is TGTGCCAGTAGTATACCGGGACAGGGGTTCGAGGCGAGTGAGCAGTTCTTC. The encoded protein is CASSIPGQGFEASEQFF.

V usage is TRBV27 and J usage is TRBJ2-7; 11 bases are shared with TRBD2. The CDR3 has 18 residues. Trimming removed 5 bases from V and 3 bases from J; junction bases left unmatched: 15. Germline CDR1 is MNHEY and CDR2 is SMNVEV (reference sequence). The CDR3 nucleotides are TGTGCCAGCAGTCCAACTCCACCCGGGACTAGCGGCCGCTACGAGCAGTACTTC. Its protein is CASSPTPPGTSGRYEQYF.

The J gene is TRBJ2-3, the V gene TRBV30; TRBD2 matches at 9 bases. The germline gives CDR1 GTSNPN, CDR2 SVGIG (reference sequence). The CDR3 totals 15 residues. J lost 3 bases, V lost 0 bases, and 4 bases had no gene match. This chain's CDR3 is CAWSVGRGGTDTQYF. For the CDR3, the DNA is TGTGCCTGGAGTGTAGGGCGGGGGGGGACAGATACGCAGTATTTT.

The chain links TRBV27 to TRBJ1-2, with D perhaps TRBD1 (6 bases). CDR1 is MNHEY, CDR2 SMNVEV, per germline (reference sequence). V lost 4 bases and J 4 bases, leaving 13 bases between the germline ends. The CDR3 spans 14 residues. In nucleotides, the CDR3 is TGTGCCAGCAGTTCTCAGACAGGACTCTATGGCTACACCTTC. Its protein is CASSSQTGLYGYTF.

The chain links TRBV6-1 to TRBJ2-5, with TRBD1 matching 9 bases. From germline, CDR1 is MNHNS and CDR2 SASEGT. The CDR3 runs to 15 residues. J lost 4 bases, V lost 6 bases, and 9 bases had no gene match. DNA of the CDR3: TGTGCCAGCAGCAACCCTAAGGACAGGGGAGAGACCCAGTACTTC. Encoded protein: CASSNPKDRGETQYF.